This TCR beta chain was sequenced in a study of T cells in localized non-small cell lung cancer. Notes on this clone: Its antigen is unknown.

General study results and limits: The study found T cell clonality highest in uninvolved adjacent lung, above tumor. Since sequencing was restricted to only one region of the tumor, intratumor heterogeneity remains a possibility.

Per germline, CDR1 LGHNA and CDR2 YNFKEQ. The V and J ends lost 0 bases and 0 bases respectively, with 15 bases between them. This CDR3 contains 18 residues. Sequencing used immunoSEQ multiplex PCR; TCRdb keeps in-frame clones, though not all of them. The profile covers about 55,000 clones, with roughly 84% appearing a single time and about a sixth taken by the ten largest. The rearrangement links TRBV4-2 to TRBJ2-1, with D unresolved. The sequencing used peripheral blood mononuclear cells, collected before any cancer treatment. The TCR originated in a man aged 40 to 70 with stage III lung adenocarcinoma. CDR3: CASSQDIRWAGSYNEQFF. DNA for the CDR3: TGTGCCAGCAGCCAAGATATAAGGTGGGCAGGCTCCTACAATGAGCAGTTCTTC.